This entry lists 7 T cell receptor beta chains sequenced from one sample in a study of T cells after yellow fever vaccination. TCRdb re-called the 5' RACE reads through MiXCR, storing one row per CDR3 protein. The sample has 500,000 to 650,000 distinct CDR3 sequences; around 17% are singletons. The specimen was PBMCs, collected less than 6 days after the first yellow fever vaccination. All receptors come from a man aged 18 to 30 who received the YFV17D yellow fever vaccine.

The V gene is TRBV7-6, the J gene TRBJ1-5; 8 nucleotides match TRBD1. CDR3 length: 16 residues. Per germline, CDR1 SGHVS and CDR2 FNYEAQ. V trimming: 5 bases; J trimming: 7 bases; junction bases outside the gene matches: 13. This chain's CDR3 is CASSPKTGVSSQPQHF. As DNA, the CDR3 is TGTGCCAGCAGCCCCAAGACAGGGGTTTCTTCACAGCCCCAGCATTTT.

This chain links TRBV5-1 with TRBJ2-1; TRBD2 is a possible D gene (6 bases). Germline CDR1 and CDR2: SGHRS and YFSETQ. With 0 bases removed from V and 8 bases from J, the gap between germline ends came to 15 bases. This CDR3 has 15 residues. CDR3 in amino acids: CASSLVSIGGYEQFF. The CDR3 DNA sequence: TGCGCCAGCAGCTTGGTATCAATCGGAGGGTATGAGCAGTTCTTC. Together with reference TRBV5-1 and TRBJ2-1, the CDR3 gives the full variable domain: KAGVTQTPRYLIKTRGQQVTLSCSPISGHRSVSWYQQTPGQGLQFLFEYFSETQRNKGNFPGRFSGRQFSNSRSEMNVSTLELGDSALYLCASSLVSIGGYEQFFGPGTRLTVL.

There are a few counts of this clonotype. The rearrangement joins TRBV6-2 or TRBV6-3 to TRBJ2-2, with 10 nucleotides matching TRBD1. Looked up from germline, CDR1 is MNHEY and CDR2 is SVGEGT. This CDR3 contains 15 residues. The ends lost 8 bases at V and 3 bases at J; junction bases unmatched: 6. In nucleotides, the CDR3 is TGTGCCAGCGGGACAGGGGCGGTGGACACCGGGGAGCTGTTTTTT. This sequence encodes CASGTGAVDTGELFF.

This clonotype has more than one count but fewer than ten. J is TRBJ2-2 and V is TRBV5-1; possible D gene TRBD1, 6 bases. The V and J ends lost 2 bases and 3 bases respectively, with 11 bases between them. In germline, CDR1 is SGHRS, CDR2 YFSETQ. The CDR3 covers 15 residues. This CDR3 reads CASSFRKGDTGELFF. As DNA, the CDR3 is TGCGCCAGCAGCTTCAGGAAGGGGGACACCGGGGAGCTGTTTTTT.

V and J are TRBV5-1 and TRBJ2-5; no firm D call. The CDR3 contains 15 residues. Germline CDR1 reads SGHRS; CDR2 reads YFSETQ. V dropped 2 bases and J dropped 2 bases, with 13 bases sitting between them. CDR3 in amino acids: CASSFSPGQQETQYF. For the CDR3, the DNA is TGCGCCAGCAGCTTCTCGCCCGGGCAGCAAGAGACCCAGTACTTC.

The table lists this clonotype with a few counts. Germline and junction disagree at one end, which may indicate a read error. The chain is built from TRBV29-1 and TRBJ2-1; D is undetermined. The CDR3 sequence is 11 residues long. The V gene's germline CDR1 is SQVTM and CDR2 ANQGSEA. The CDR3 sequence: CSVDTYSEQFF. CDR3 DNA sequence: TGCAGCGTTGATACATACAGTGAGCAGTTCTTC.

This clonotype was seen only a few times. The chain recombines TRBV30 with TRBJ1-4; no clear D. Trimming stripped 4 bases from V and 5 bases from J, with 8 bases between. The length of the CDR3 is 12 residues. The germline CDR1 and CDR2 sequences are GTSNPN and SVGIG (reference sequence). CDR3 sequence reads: CAWTGGNEKLFF. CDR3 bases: TGTGCCTGGACAGGAGGAAATGAAAAACTGTTTTTT.